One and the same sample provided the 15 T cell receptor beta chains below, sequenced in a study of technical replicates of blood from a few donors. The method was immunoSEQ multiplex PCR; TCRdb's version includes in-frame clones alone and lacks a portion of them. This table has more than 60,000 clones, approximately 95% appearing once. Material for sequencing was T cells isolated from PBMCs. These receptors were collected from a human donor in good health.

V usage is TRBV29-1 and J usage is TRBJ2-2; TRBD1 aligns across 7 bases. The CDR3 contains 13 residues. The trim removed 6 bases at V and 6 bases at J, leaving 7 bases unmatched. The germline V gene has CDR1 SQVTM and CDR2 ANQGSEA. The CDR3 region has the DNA TGCAGCGTCGCCCGACAGGGCGCCGGGGAGCTGTTTTTT. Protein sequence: CSVARQGAGELFF.

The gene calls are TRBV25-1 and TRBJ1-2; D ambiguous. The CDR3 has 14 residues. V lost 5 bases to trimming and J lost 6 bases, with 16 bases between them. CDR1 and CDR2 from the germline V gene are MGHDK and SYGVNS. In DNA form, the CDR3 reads TGTGCCAGCAGTCAGGTCGAATTTGTCAATGGCTACACCTTC. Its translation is CASSQVEFVNGYTF.

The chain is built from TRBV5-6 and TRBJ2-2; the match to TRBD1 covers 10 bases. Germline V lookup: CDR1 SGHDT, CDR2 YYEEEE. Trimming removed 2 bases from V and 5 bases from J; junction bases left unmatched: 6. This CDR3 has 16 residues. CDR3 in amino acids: CASSFWDRGLTGELFF. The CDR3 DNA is TGTGCCAGCAGCTTTTGGGACAGGGGATTGACCGGGGAGCTGTTTTTT.

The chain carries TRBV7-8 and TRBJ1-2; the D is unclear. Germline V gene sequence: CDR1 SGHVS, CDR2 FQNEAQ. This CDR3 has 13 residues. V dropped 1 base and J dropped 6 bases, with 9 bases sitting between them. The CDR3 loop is CASSLGREDGYTF. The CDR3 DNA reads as TGTGCCAGCAGCTTAGGACGCGAGGATGGCTACACCTTC.

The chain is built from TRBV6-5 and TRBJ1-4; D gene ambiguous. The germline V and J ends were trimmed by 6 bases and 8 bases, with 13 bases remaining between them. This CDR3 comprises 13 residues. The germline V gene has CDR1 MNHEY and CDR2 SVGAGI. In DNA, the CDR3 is TGTGCCAGCAGCCGAAGTGGGCAAGAAAAACTGTTTTTT. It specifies CASSRSGQEKLFF.

This chain's CDR3 is CASKLAGAGLSGELFF. The CDR3 coding sequence is TGTGCCAGCAAACTAGCGGGAGCGGGACTCTCCGGGGAGCTGTTTTTT. The chain is built from TRBV27 and TRBJ2-2; 11 positions agree with TRBD2. V was clipped by 7 bases and J by 6 bases; unmatched bases: 10. The CDR3 is made up of 16 amino acids. Germline assignment: CDR1 MNHEY and CDR2 SMNVEV (reference sequence).

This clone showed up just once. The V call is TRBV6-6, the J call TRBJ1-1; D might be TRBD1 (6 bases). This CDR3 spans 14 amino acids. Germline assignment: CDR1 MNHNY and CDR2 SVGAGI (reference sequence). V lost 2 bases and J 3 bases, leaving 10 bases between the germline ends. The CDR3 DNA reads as TGTGCCAGCAGTTACCAGGGGCCGTACACTGAAGCTTTCTTT. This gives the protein CASSYQGPYTEAFF.

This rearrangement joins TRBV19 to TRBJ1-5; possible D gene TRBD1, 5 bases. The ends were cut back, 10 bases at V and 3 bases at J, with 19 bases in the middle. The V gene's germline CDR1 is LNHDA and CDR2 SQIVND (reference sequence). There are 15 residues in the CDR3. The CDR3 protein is CAISQGPNPNQPQHF. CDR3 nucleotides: TGTGCCATATCCCAGGGCCCAAACCCCAATCAGCCCCAGCATTTT.

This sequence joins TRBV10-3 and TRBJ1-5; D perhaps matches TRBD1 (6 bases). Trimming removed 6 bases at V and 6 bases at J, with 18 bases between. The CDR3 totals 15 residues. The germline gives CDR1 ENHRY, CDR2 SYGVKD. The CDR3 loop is CAISEGPGAGQPQHF. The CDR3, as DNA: TGTGCCATCAGCGAGGGGCCAGGGGCTGGTCAGCCCCAGCATTTT.

The CDR3 spells CASSLNREGNYGYTF. In nucleotides, the CDR3 is TGTGCCAGCAGCTTAAATAGGGAGGGTAACTATGGCTACACCTTC. The V gene is TRBV11-2, the J gene TRBJ1-2; D remains unclear. V lost 2 bases, J lost 1 base, and 11 bases lay in between. This CDR3 comprises 15 residues. In germline, CDR1 is SGHAT, CDR2 FQNNGV.

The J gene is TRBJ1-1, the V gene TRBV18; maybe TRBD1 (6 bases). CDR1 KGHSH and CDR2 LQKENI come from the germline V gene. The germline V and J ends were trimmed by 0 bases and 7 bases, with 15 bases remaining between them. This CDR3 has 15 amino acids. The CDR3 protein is CASSPPNAVGGEAFF. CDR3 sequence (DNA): TGTGCCAGCTCACCACCGAATGCTGTAGGGGGTGAAGCTTTCTTT.

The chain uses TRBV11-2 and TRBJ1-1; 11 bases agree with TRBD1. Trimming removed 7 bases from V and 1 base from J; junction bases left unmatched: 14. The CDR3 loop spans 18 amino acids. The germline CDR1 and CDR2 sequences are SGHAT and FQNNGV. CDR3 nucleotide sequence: TGTGCCAGCATCGAAAACGTCTGGGACAGGGGGGGGAACACTGAAGCTTTCTTT. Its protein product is CASIENVWDRGGNTEAFF.

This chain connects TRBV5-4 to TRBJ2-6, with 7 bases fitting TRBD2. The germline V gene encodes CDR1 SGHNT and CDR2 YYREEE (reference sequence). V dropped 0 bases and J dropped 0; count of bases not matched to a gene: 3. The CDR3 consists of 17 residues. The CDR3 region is CASSLGGSLSGANVLTF. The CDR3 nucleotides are TGTGCCAGCAGCTTGGGCGGGAGCCTCTCTGGGGCCAACGTCCTGACTTTC.

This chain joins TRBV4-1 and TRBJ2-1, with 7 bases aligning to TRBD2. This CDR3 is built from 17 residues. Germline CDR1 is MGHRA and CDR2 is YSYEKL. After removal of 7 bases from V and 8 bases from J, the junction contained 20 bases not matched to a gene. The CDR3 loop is CASNSRIPGTTRDEQFF. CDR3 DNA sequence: TGCGCCAGCAACTCAAGAATTCCCGGGACTACCCGCGATGAGCAGTTCTTC.

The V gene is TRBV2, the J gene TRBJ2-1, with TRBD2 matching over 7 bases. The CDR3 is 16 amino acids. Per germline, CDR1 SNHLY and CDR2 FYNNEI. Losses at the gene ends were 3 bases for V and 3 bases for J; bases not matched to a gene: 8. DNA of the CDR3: TGTGCCAGCAGTGACCCCGGGACTACCCTCTACAATGAGCAGTTCTTC. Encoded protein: CASSDPGTTLYNEQFF. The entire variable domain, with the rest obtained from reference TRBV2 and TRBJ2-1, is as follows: EPEVTQTPSHQVTQMGQEVILRCVPISNHLYFYWYRQILGQKVEFLVSFYNNEISEKSEIFDDQFSVERPDGSNFTLKIRSTKLEDSAMYFCASSDPGTTLYNEQFFGPGTRLTVL.